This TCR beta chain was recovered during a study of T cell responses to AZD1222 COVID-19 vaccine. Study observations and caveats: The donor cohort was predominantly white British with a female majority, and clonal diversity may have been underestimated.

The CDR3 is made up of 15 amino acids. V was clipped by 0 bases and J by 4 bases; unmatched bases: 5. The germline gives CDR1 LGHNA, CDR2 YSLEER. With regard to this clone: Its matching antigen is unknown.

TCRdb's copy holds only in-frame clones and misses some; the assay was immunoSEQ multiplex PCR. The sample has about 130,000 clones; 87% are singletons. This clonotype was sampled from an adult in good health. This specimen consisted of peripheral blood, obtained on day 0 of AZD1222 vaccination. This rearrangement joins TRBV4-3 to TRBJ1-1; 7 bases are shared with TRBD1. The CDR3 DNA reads TGCGCCAGCAGCCAAGAAACAAGACAGGGCACTGAAGCTTTCTTT. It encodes CASSQETRQGTEAFF.